Listed here are 15 T cell receptor beta chains from one sample, sequenced in a study of blood T cell repertoires in COVID-19. Here immunoSEQ multiplex PCR was the method, and the copy in TCRdb shows in-frame clones only, minus some. The table has around 230,000 clones, around 83% seen once. Sequencing was done on a sample of peripheral blood. These receptors all come from a woman aged 50 to 65 with acute or convalescent COVID-19.

With regard to this clone: One junction end disagrees with the germline gene, perhaps due to a read error. This chain uses TRBV6-5 with TRBJ2-3; TRBD1 aligns across 10 bases. Germline loops: CDR1 MNHEY, CDR2 SVGAGI. This CDR3 spans 15 amino acids. The CDR3 nucleotides read TGTGCCAGCAGTCGACAACCGGGACAGGGGTTATTGCCCGTATTT. The encoded protein is CASSRQPGQGLLPVF.

This CDR3 is CASSSRRGMNTEAFF. The CDR3 DNA reads TGTGCCAGCAGTTCAAGGCGGGGGATGAACACTGAAGCTTTCTTT. The chain carries TRBV3-1 (or the pseudogene TRBV3-2) and TRBJ1-1, with a possible D match to TRBD1 (5 bases). Between the trimmed V and J ends, which lost 6 bases and 0 bases, there was a span of 14 bases. Germline CDR1 is LGHDT and CDR2 is YNNKEL (reference sequence). CDR3 size: 15 residues.

The chain couples TRBV24-1 to TRBJ2-2; TRBD1 aligns across 8 bases. Germline CDR1 reads KGHDR; CDR2 reads SFDVKD. CDR3 size: 17 residues. The J segment lost 4 bases and the V segment lost 0 bases, leaving 6 bases of the junction unmatched. The CDR3 coding sequence is TGTGCCACCAGTGATTTGCCAACAGGGGGGAGCACCGGGGAGCTGTTTTTT. Amino acids: CATSDLPTGGSTGELFF.

This chain uses TRBV12-3 or TRBV12-4 with TRBJ1-5, with no clear D. Trimming shortened V by 5 bases and J by 0 bases, and 5 bases separated the two germline ends. This CDR3 spans 13 amino acids. The CDR3 is CASSVYSNQPQHF. As DNA, the CDR3 is TGTGCCAGCAGTGTGTATAGCAATCAGCCCCAGCATTTT.

The gene calls are TRBV5-4 and TRBJ2-7, with D unresolved. Germline V gene lookup returns CDR1 SGHNT and CDR2 YYREEE (reference sequence). The CDR3 consists of 13 residues. With 2 bases removed from V and 5 bases from J, the gap between germline ends came to 11 bases. The CDR3 DNA reads TGTGCCAGCAGCTTCATGGGTGACAACGAGCAGTACTTC. It yields the protein CASSFMGDNEQYF. Looking up the rest from reference TRBV5-4 and TRBJ2-7 gives the full variable domain: ETGVTQSPTHLIKTRGQQVTLRCSSQSGHNTVSWYQQALGQGPQFIFQYYREEENGRGNFPPRFSGLQFPNYSSELNVNALELDDSALYLCASSFMGDNEQYFGPGTRLTVT.

This chain links TRBV30 with TRBJ1-1; 8 bases are a match to TRBD1. Germline assignment: CDR1 GTSNPN and CDR2 SVGIG (reference sequence). The CDR3 extends over 14 amino acids. Losses at the gene ends were 1 base for V and 1 base for J; bases not matched to a gene: 2. CDR3 DNA: TGTGCCTGGAGTGGACAGGGGAGGAACACTGAAGCTTTCTTT. It is translated as CAWSGQGRNTEAFF.

The chain couples TRBV15 to TRBJ2-7; tentatively, D is TRBD1 (6 bases). The germline V gene encodes CDR1 LNHNV and CDR2 YYDKDF (reference sequence). This CDR3 has 15 amino acids. Between the trimmed V and J ends, which lost 0 bases and 3 bases, there was a span of 12 bases. As DNA, the CDR3 is TGTGCCACCAGCAGAGAGGCAGGGGTCGGCTACGAGCAGTACTTC. Residues: CATSREAGVGYEQYF.

The chain employs TRBV5-1 and TRBJ2-3; TRBD2 matches at 7 bases. The CDR3 contains 15 residues. Germline V gives CDR1 SGHRS, CDR2 YFSETQ. With 0 bases clipped from V and 3 bases from J, the junction kept 4 bases outside the gene matches. The CDR3 sequence: CASSLGGSLTDTQYF. The CDR3 DNA follows: TGCGCCAGCAGCTTGGGCGGGAGCCTAACAGATACGCAGTATTTT.

This chain connects TRBV27 to TRBJ1-1; TRBD1 matches at 11 bases. The V gene end was trimmed by 7 bases and the J gene end by 5 bases; junction bases not matched to a gene: 12. The CDR3 is 16 residues long. Germline V gene lookup returns CDR1 MNHEY and CDR2 SMNVEV (reference sequence). The CDR3 DNA is TGTGCCAGCAAAGGGGACAGGGGGAGAAGAGGGACTGAAGCTTTCTTT. Translation: CASKGDRGRRGTEAFF.

V usage is TRBV3-1 (or the pseudogene TRBV3-2) and J usage is TRBJ1-1; the D is unclear. V shed 1 base and J shed 7 bases, with 13 bases lying between them. Per the germline V gene, CDR1 is LGHDT and CDR2 is YNNKEL (reference sequence). This CDR3 is 14 amino acids long. CDR3 sequence (DNA): TGTGCCAGCAGCCAAGTTGAGGTGACGGGTGAAGCTTTCTTT. Encoded protein: CASSQVEVTGEAFF.

This chain connects TRBV30 to TRBJ2-5; D is possibly TRBD2 (5 bases). The CDR3 is 14 amino acids. The germline gives CDR1 GTSNPN, CDR2 SVGIG (reference sequence). Trimming took 4 bases from V and 5 from J, leaving 17 bases between them. This CDR3 reads CAWTPGGPGETQYF. DNA for the CDR3: TGTGCCTGGACTCCCGGCGGCCCGGGGGAGACCCAGTACTTC. The full variable domain, in which reference TRBV30 and TRBJ2-5 provide the parts outside the CDR3, is SQTIHQWPATLVQPVGSPLSLECTVEGTSNPNLYWYRQAAGRGLQLLFYSVGIGQISSEVPQNLSASRPQDRQFILSSKKLLLSDSGFYLCAWTPGGPGETQYFGPGTRLLVL.

The chain couples TRBV20-1 to TRBJ1-5; no clear D. The CDR3 contains 14 residues. Looked up from germline, CDR1 is DFQATT and CDR2 is SNEGSKA (reference sequence). Trimming took off 3 bases at V and 4 bases at J, with 13 bases between the two ends. CDR3 residues: CSASLRARNQPQHF. In DNA, the CDR3 is TGCAGTGCTAGTCTCCGAGCCCGGAATCAGCCCCAGCATTTT.

The V call is TRBV11-2, the J call TRBJ1-6; no definite D call. The CDR3 is made up of 12 amino acids. Germline V CDR1 and CDR2: SGHAT, FQNNGV. Trimming shortened V by 1 base and J by 13 bases, and 8 bases separated the two germline ends. Written as DNA, the CDR3 is TGTGCCAGCAGCTTAGGGCCCACGCCCCTCCACTTT. Its protein is CASSLGPTPLHF.

The chain couples TRBV19 to TRBJ2-7; 8 bases fit TRBD2. CDR1 is LNHDA, CDR2 SQIVND, per germline (reference sequence). Trimming cost V 3 bases and J 4 bases; bases outside gene matches: 5. CDR3 size: 14 residues. The CDR3 sequence: CASSIPGRVYEQYF. CDR3 coding DNA: TGTGCCAGTAGTATCCCCGGGAGGGTTTACGAGCAGTACTTC. Variable domain in full (rest from reference TRBV19 and TRBJ2-7): DGGITQSPKYLFRKEGQNVTLSCEQNLNHDAMYWYRQDPGQGLRLIYYSQIVNDFQKGDIAEGYSVSREKKESFPLTVTSAQKNPTAFYLCASSIPGRVYEQYFGPGTRLTVT.

The V call is TRBV19, the J call TRBJ1-5; D possibly corresponds to TRBD1 (5 bases). Germline V lookup: CDR1 LNHDA, CDR2 SQIVND (reference sequence). V lost 5 bases and J lost 10, with 15 bases in between. CDR3 length equals 13 residues. CDR3: CASSSRGRGPQHF. CDR3 DNA: TGTGCCAGTAGTTCTCGAGGAAGGGGTCCCCAGCATTTT.